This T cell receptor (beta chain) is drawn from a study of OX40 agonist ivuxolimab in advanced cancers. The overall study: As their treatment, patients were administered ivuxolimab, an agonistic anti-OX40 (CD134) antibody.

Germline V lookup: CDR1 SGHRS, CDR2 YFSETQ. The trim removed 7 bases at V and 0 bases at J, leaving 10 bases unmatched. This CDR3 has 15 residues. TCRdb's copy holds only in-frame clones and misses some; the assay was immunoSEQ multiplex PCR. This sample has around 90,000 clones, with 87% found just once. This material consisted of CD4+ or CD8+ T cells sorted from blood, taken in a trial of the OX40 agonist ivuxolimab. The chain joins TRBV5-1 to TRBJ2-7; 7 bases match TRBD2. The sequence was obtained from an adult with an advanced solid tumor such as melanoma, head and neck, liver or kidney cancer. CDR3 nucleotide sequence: TGCGCCAGCTCAATATCCGGGGGGAACTCCTACGAGCAGTACTTC. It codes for CASSISGGNSYEQYF.